This is a list of T cell receptor beta chains from one sample in a study of control samples from healthy donors and cancer patients. Repertoires were generated with immunoSEQ multiplex PCR, while TCRdb's copy carries only in-frame clones and drops some. The data show 35,000 to 40,000 clones, around four fifths seen once. Input material: PBMCs. The source is a woman in her sixties with lung cancer. Each CDR3 is given with its conserved first and last residue. A D gene is named only where the DNA matches it firmly. Clone size is stated in some rows and not others, as once, few, many or a class when expanded.

clone size: .
V gene: TRBV4-1
J gene: TRBJ1-5
D gene: .
CDR3 DNA: TGCGCCAGCAGCCAATTTGGGGGGGCTAGCAATCAGCCCCAGCATTTT
CDR3 protein: CASSQFGGASNQPQHF

clone size: few
V gene: TRBV27
J gene: TRBJ1-1
D gene: .
CDR3 DNA: TGTGCCAGCAGTTTACAAGGTTTCGGGAACACTGAAGCTTTCTTT
CDR3 protein: CASSLQGFGNTEAFF

clone size: .
V gene: TRBV7-2
J gene: TRBJ2-1
D gene: .
CDR3 DNA: TGTGCCAGCAGCTTATCCAATACCAATGAGCAGTTCTTC
CDR3 protein: CASSLSNTNEQFF

clone size: few
V gene: TRBV14
J gene: TRBJ2-2
D gene: .
CDR3 DNA: TGTGCCAGCAGCGGACGGCTACCCGAGTACACCGGGGAGCTGTTTTTT
CDR3 protein: CASSGRLPEYTGELFF

clone size: .
V gene: TRBV7-7
J gene: TRBJ2-5
D gene: TRBD2
CDR3 DNA: TGTGCTAGCAGCCCGACGACTAGCCGAGAGACCCAGTACTTC
CDR3 protein: CASSPTTSRETQYF

clone size: .
V gene: TRBV7-9
J gene: TRBJ2-3
D gene: TRBD2
CDR3 DNA: TGTGCCAGCCAACGTGGGACTAGCGGGGCAGATACGCAGTATTTT
CDR3 protein: CASQRGTSGADTQYF

clone size: .
V gene: TRBV5-4
J gene: TRBJ1-1
D gene: .
CDR3 DNA: TGTGCCAGCAGCTTTGACTCCACTGAAGCTTTCTTT
CDR3 protein: CASSFDSTEAFF

clone size: .
V gene: TRBV7-2
J gene: TRBJ2-4
D gene: TRBD1
CDR3 DNA: TGTGCCAGCAGCTTAGACCACAGGGGAAACATTCAGTACTTC
CDR3 protein: CASSLDHRGNIQYF

clone size: .
V gene: TRBV6-4
J gene: TRBJ2-5
D gene: .
CDR3 DNA: TGTGCCAGCAGTGACTCTCTGCCGGAACAGTACTTC
CDR3 protein: CASSDSLPEQYF

clone size: .
V gene: TRBV5-4
J gene: TRBJ1-4
D gene: .
CDR3 DNA: TGTGCCAGCAGCTTCTATGGAGTTTCCGAAAAACTGTTTTTT
CDR3 protein: CASSFYGVSEKLFF

clone size: once
V gene: TRBV7-9
J gene: TRBJ1-1
D gene: .
CDR3 DNA: TGTGCCAGCAGCCTCGACAGGGAAGCTTTCTTT
CDR3 protein: CASSLDREAFF

clone size: .
V gene: TRBV9
J gene: TRBJ2-3
D gene: .
CDR3 DNA: TGTGCCAGCAGTGTGTATACAGATACGCAGTATTTT
CDR3 protein: CASSVYTDTQYF

clone size: .
V gene: TRBV14
J gene: TRBJ1-1
D gene: .
CDR3 DNA: TGTGCCAGCAGCCGACAGCCTAACACTGAAGCTTTCTTT
CDR3 protein: CASSRQPNTEAFF

clone size: once
V gene: TRBV7-3
J gene: TRBJ1-2
D gene: .
CDR3 DNA: TGTGCCAGCAGCACGAACTATGGCTACACCTTC
CDR3 protein: CASSTNYGYTF

clone size: .
V gene: TRBV12-3/TRBV12-4
J gene: TRBJ2-7
D gene: TRBD1
CDR3 DNA: TGTGCCAGCAGTTCAGGGGGCTTCGAGCAGTACTTC
CDR3 protein: CASSSGGFEQYF

clone size: .
V gene: TRBV12-3/TRBV12-4
J gene: TRBJ1-5
D gene: .
CDR3 DNA: TGTGCCAGCAGTTTGAGGGAGGCCCAGCATTTT
CDR3 protein: CASSLREAQHF

clone size: .
V gene: TRBV5-6
J gene: TRBJ1-1
D gene: .
CDR3 DNA: TGTGCCAGCAGCAGGGGGTTGAACACTGAAGCTTTCTTT
CDR3 protein: CASSRGLNTEAFF

clone size: .
V gene: TRBV6-1
J gene: TRBJ1-1
D gene: TRBD1
CDR3 DNA: TGTGCCAGCAGTGAAATCCCACAGGGGCTGACTGAAGCTTTCTTT
CDR3 protein: CASSEIPQGLTEAFF

clone size: .
V gene: TRBV6-5
J gene: TRBJ1-1
D gene: .
CDR3 DNA: TGTGCCAGCAGACCTGATCTTCAGGGGTGGACTGAAGCTTTCTTT
CDR3 protein: CASRPDLQGWTEAFF

clone size: .
V gene: TRBV4-2
J gene: TRBJ1-2
D gene: TRBD1
CDR3 DNA: TGTGCCAGCAGCCAAGAGGGACAGTTTAACTATGGCTACACCTTC
CDR3 protein: CASSQEGQFNYGYTF

clone size: .
V gene: TRBV9
J gene: TRBJ1-2
D gene: TRBD1
CDR3 DNA: TGTGCCAGCAGCGTGGAGACAGGGCGGTATGGCTACACCTTC
CDR3 protein: CASSVETGRYGYTF

clone size: .
V gene: TRBV27
J gene: TRBJ1-5
D gene: .
CDR3 DNA: TGTGCCAGCAGTCCCAGGGACCGTTTTCAGCCCCAGCATTTT
CDR3 protein: CASSPRDRFQPQHF

clone size: .
V gene: TRBV9
J gene: TRBJ1-1
D gene: TRBD1
CDR3 DNA: TGTGCCAGCAGGGAGGGACAGGGCAACACTGAAGCTTTCTTT
CDR3 protein: CASREGQGNTEAFF

clone size: few
V gene: TRBV10-3
J gene: TRBJ1-1
D gene: .
CDR3 DNA: TGTGCCATCAAAGGGGACCGTGGGCTGGACACTGAAGCTTTCTTT
CDR3 protein: CAIKGDRGLDTEAFF

clone size: .
V gene: TRBV4-1
J gene: TRBJ2-1
D gene: .
CDR3 DNA: TGCGCCAGCAGCCCTTGGGGGGTCCCGAGGAATGAGCAGTTCTTC
CDR3 protein: CASSPWGVPRNEQFF

clone size: .
V gene: TRBV7-2
J gene: TRBJ1-4
D gene: .
CDR3 DNA: TGTGCCAGCAGCTTAATAAGGGGGAAGAATGAAAAACTGTTTTTT
CDR3 protein: CASSLIRGKNEKLFF

clone size: .
V gene: TRBV5-1
J gene: TRBJ2-3
D gene: .
CDR3 DNA: TGCGCCAGCAGTTCCTCGAGGGGGGGCACAGATACGCAGTATTTT
CDR3 protein: CASSSSRGGTDTQYF

clone size: .
V gene: TRBV6-5
J gene: TRBJ1-3
D gene: .
CDR3 DNA: TGTGCCGTTCGGGGGGGAGGAGGAAACACCATATATTTT
CDR3 protein: CAVRGGGGNTIYF

clone size: .
V gene: TRBV4-3
J gene: TRBJ1-1
D gene: TRBD1
CDR3 DNA: TGCGCCAGCAGCCAAAAACAGGGGGCCCCTGCGGCTTTCTTT
CDR3 protein: CASSQKQGAPAAFF

clone size: .
V gene: TRBV27
J gene: TRBJ1-1
D gene: .
CDR3 DNA: TGTGCCAGCAGCGGCGATGGAACGGGGCCCTCCGAAGCTTTCTTT
CDR3 protein: CASSGDGTGPSEAFF

clone size: .
V gene: TRBV6-5
J gene: TRBJ1-1
D gene: .
CDR3 DNA: TGTGCCAGCAGTACCAGGGAATGGGAAGCTTTCTTT
CDR3 protein: CASSTREWEAFF

clone size: .
V gene: TRBV9
J gene: TRBJ2-5
D gene: TRBD2
CDR3 DNA: TGTGCCAGCAGCGTAGGGACTAGCGGTCAAGAGACCCAGTACTTC
CDR3 protein: CASSVGTSGQETQYF

clone size: .
V gene: TRBV7-2
J gene: TRBJ2-7
D gene: .
CDR3 DNA: TGTGCCAGCAGCTTAGGAGGACAGTTCAGTCAGTACTTC
CDR3 protein: CASSLGGQFSQYF

clone size: .
V gene: TRBV2
J gene: TRBJ1-4
D gene: TRBD1
CDR3 DNA: TGTGCCAGCAGTGAGGGGACAGGGAATGAAAAACTGTTTTTT
CDR3 protein: CASSEGTGNEKLFF

clone size: few
V gene: TRBV19
J gene: TRBJ2-7
D gene: .
CDR3 DNA: TGTGCCAGTACCCAGGACTCAGGTGGGGGTTACGAGCAGTACTTC
CDR3 protein: CASTQDSGGGYEQYF

clone size: .
V gene: TRBV6-5
J gene: TRBJ2-7
D gene: TRBD1
CDR3 DNA: TGTGCCAGCTTTACCGGGACAGGGCGGTACGAGCAGTACTTC
CDR3 protein: CASFTGTGRYEQYF

clone size: .
V gene: TRBV6-2/TRBV6-3
J gene: TRBJ2-7
D gene: .
CDR3 DNA: TGTGCCAGCAGTTACGGGCGCTACGAGCAGTACTTC
CDR3 protein: CASSYGRYEQYF

clone size: once
V gene: TRBV15
J gene: TRBJ1-2
D gene: TRBD1
CDR3 DNA: TGTGCCACCGGTACCCGTTTGACAGGGTATGGCTACACCTTC
CDR3 protein: CATGTRLTGYGYTF

clone size: .
V gene: TRBV4-2
J gene: TRBJ2-7
D gene: .
CDR3 DNA: TGTGCCAGCAGCCAAGATCCGCCCGCCGGAGCCTACGAGCAGTACTTC
CDR3 protein: CASSQDPPAGAYEQYF

clone size: .
V gene: TRBV7-3
J gene: TRBJ2-1
D gene: TRBD2
CDR3 DNA: TGTGCCAGCAGCCAGACTAGCGGGATACACAATGAGCAGTTCTTC
CDR3 protein: CASSQTSGIHNEQFF

clone size: once
V gene: TRBV5-4
J gene: TRBJ2-5
D gene: .
CDR3 DNA: TGTGCCAGCAGCTTGGGTGGTTTAGGGGAAGAGACCCAGTACTTC
CDR3 protein: CASSLGGLGEETQYF

clone size: .
V gene: TRBV9
J gene: TRBJ1-1
D gene: TRBD1
CDR3 DNA: TGTGCCAGCAGCGTAGAGGGGACAGGGGCGGCTTTCTTT
CDR3 protein: CASSVEGTGAAFF

clone size: .
V gene: TRBV7-3
J gene: TRBJ2-3
D gene: .
CDR3 DNA: TGTGCCAGCAGCCAAGGGTTGGGCAGAGACACAGATACGCAGTATTTT
CDR3 protein: CASSQGLGRDTDTQYF

clone size: .
V gene: TRBV27
J gene: TRBJ1-2
D gene: TRBD1
CDR3 DNA: TGTGCCAGCAGCAGTATCCTACGGGACAGGGAGGGGCCCTATGGCTACACCTTC
CDR3 protein: CASSSILRDREGPYGYTF

clone size: few
V gene: TRBV20-1
J gene: TRBJ1-5
D gene: .
CDR3 DNA: TGCAGTGCTAGTTCGGACAGTAGCAATCAGCCCCAGCATTTT
CDR3 protein: CSASSDSSNQPQHF

clone size: .
V gene: TRBV5-6
J gene: TRBJ1-4
D gene: .
CDR3 DNA: TGTGCCAGCAGCTTGAGGGAGTCGGAAAAACTGTTTTTT
CDR3 protein: CASSLRESEKLFF

clone size: .
V gene: TRBV7-2
J gene: TRBJ1-2
D gene: TRBD1
CDR3 DNA: TGTGCCAGCAGCGCCCGCCCGGGACAGGGTGGGGGCGGCTACACCTTC
CDR3 protein: CASSARPGQGGGGYTF

clone size: .
V gene: TRBV6-5
J gene: TRBJ2-3
D gene: .
CDR3 DNA: TGTGCCAGCAGTTACTCGGCAGGGGGGTTCACAGATACGCAGTATTTT
CDR3 protein: CASSYSAGGFTDTQYF

clone size: .
V gene: TRBV19
J gene: TRBJ2-7
D gene: TRBD2
CDR3 DNA: TGTGCCAGTAGTTCCCAGGGAGGGTCGGACTACGAGCAGTACTTC
CDR3 protein: CASSSQGGSDYEQYF

clone size: .
V gene: TRBV7-9
J gene: TRBJ1-2
D gene: .
CDR3 DNA: TGTGCCAGCAGCTTAAAACAGGCCAACTATGGCTACACCTTC
CDR3 protein: CASSLKQANYGYTF

clone size: once
V gene: TRBV9
J gene: TRBJ2-5
D gene: TRBD2
CDR3 DNA: TGTGCCAGCAGCGCCTCGGGAGGGGTCCAAGAGACCCAGTACTTC
CDR3 protein: CASSASGGVQETQYF

clone size: .
V gene: TRBV4-1
J gene: TRBJ1-4
D gene: TRBD1
CDR3 DNA: TGCGCCAGCAGCCCAACGGCAGGGGGGACTAATGAAAAACTGTTTTTT
CDR3 protein: CASSPTAGGTNEKLFF

clone size: .
V gene: TRBV27
J gene: TRBJ1-1
D gene: TRBD1
CDR3 DNA: TGTGCCAGCAGTTTCAGGGGGCCATGGACTGAAGCTTTCTTT
CDR3 protein: CASSFRGPWTEAFF

clone size: .
V gene: TRBV21-1
J gene: TRBJ1-2
D gene: .
CDR3 DNA: TGTGCCAGCAGCTCCGTCCGAAAAGACAGGAGTTTTAACTATGGCTACACCTTC
CDR3 protein: CASSSVRKDRSFNYGYTF

clone size: .
V gene: TRBV6-1
J gene: TRBJ2-6
D gene: .
CDR3 DNA: TGTGCCAGCAGTGATGGGCACTCTGGGGCCAACGTCCTGACTTTC
CDR3 protein: CASSDGHSGANVLTF